The 18 T cell receptor beta chains below all came from one sample that was sequenced in a study of response to subunit inactivated influenza vaccine. TCRdb reprocessed the RT-PCR reads via MiXCR and lists one record per CDR3 protein. The profile covers about 520,000 distinct CDR3 sequences, with about 25% appearing a single time and over 1.5% taken by the ten largest. The input for sequencing was CD4+ T cells sorted from PBMCs, taken around 5 days after vaccination. The receptors originated from a man aged 50 to 60 who received an inactivated influenza vaccine.

V usage is TRBV5-6 and J usage is TRBJ2-3; 11 bases map to TRBD2. Germline V gene data show CDR1 as SGHDT and CDR2 as YYEEEE. V lost 0 bases to trimming and J lost 4 bases; unmatched junction nucleotides: 4. The CDR3 runs to 16 residues. CDR3 amino acids: CASSLVAGGIADTQYF. As DNA, the CDR3 is TGTGCCAGCAGCTTGGTAGCGGGAGGGATTGCAGATACGCAGTATTTT.

Many counts were recorded for this clonotype. The gene calls are TRBV20-1 and TRBJ2-1; 7 bases map to TRBD2. Germline V gene data show CDR1 as DFQATT and CDR2 as SNEGSKA (reference sequence). This CDR3 region has 13 residues. V trimming: 5 bases; J trimming: 6 bases; junction bases outside the gene matches: 7. As DNA, the CDR3 is TGCAGTGCTCCTAGCGGTAAAGGCAATGAGCAGTTCTTC. The encoded protein is CSAPSGKGNEQFF.

In this sample, this clonotype turned up a few times. The gene calls are TRBV29-1 and TRBJ1-5; tentatively, D is TRBD1 (5 bases). The CDR3 extends over 14 amino acids. Germline lookup yields CDR1 SQVTM and CDR2 ANQGSEA. Trimming cost V 6 bases and J 5 bases, with 17 bases left between them. The CDR3 DNA reads TGCAGCGTCGCATCAGGGTCGGGCGATCAGCCCCAGCATTTT. It specifies CSVASGSGDQPQHF.

This clonotype was picked up one time. The rearrangement uses TRBV20-1 and TRBJ1-1, with D possibly matching TRBD1 (5 bases). This CDR3 is built from 13 residues. Germline V gives CDR1 DFQATT, CDR2 SNEGSKA (reference sequence). The germline V and J ends were trimmed by 1 base and 2 bases, with 8 bases remaining between them. This chain's CDR3 is CSARGGYNTEAFF. The DNA for the CDR3 is TGCAGTGCTAGAGGGGGGTATAACACTGAAGCTTTCTTT.

The chain uses TRBV10-3 and TRBJ2-7; 8 bases match TRBD1. Trimming took 5 bases from V and 2 from J; bases not matched to a gene: 5. This CDR3 comprises 14 residues. Germline V gene sequence: CDR1 ENHRY, CDR2 SYGVKD. CDR3 sequence: CAISRGQGTYEQYF. CDR3 DNA: TGTGCCATCAGTAGAGGACAGGGCACCTACGAGCAGTACTTC.

This clonotype was found a few times. The genes are TRBV7-9 and TRBJ2-7, with 11 bases fitting TRBD2. V lost 1 base to trimming and J lost 6 bases; unmatched junction nucleotides: 5. Germline lookup yields CDR1 SEHNR and CDR2 FQNEAQ (reference sequence). This CDR3 is 15 amino acids long. Here the CDR3 DNA reads TGTGCCAGCAGCTTAGAGTTGACTAGCGGGACCGAGCAGTACTTC. Translating it yields CASSLELTSGTEQYF.

The V and J genes are TRBV12-3 or TRBV12-4 and TRBJ1-2; 8 bases line up with TRBD1. This CDR3 contains 13 residues. V shed 5 bases and J 4 bases; nucleotides not matched to a gene: 3. CDR3 sequence (DNA): TGTGCCAGCAGTCAAGGGACAGGCTATGGCTACACCTTC. Its translation: CASSQGTGYGYTF.

This clonotype was detected only a few times. The CDR3 nucleotides read TGTGCCAGCAGCTTAGGAGGGGGAGGCGATCAGCCCCAGCATTTT. As protein: CASSLGGGGDQPQHF. The chain is built from TRBV5-5 and TRBJ1-5; TRBD1 is a possible D gene (6 bases). The germline CDR1 and CDR2 sequences are SGHKS and YYEKEE (reference sequence). V dropped 2 bases and J dropped 5 bases, with 14 bases sitting between them. The length of the CDR3 is 15 residues.

This clonotype was recorded many times. The rearrangement links TRBV29-1 to TRBJ2-2, with D unclear. Trimming left V 6 bases short and J 5 bases short, with 10 bases between. CDR1 and CDR2 from the germline V gene are SQVTM and ANQGSEA. The CDR3 contains 12 residues. The CDR3 DNA reads TGCAGCGTCCTACTGAGAACCGGGGAGCTGTTTTTT. This sequence encodes CSVLLRTGELFF.

The V and J genes are TRBV6-2 or TRBV6-3 and TRBJ2-1, with 9 bases aligning to TRBD1. The trim removed 2 bases at V and 5 bases at J, leaving 4 bases unmatched. CDR1 is MNHEY, CDR2 SVGEGT, per germline. The CDR3 runs 15 residues. CDR3 nucleotide sequence: TGTGCCAGCAGTTACAGGGGACAGGGAGACAATGAGCAGTTCTTC. It specifies CASSYRGQGDNEQFF.

This clonotype was recorded at least ten times. V gene TRBV12-3 or TRBV12-4 combines with J gene TRBJ2-3, with D uncertain. The V gene lost 6 bases and the J gene lost 3 bases, with 13 bases spanning the gap. The CDR3 runs to 14 residues. Here the CDR3 DNA reads TGTGCCAGCAGCGACTCCTTTCGGACAGATACGCAGTATTTT. Protein: CASSDSFRTDTQYF.

V and J are TRBV10-3 and TRBJ1-3; no definite D call. The germline V gene encodes CDR1 ENHRY and CDR2 SYGVKD. This CDR3 has 13 residues. Trimming took off 2 bases at V and 4 bases at J, with 6 bases between the two ends. The CDR3 loop reads CAISESLGNTIYF. CDR3 nucleotide sequence: TGTGCCATCAGTGAGAGCTTGGGAAACACCATATATTTT.

This rearrangement joins TRBV6-1 to TRBJ1-2, with 10 bases lining up with TRBD1. This CDR3 contains 14 residues. Germline assignment: CDR1 MNHNS and CDR2 SASEGT. The V gene end was trimmed by 4 bases and the J gene end by 7 bases; junction bases not matched to a gene: 6. CDR3 loop: CASSAVGTGVGYTF. In DNA form, the CDR3 reads TGTGCCAGCAGTGCCGTCGGGACAGGGGTTGGCTACACCTTC.

The chain combines TRBV28 with TRBJ2-1, with 14 bases matching TRBD2. This CDR3 region has 17 residues. Trimming at V came to 5 bases and at J to 7 bases, leaving 10 bases not matched to a gene. Germline-derived CDR1 and CDR2 are MDHEN and SYDVKM. Here the CDR3 reads CASSPLLGLAGENEQFF. The CDR3 nucleotides are TGTGCCAGCAGTCCTCTCCTGGGACTAGCGGGAGAAAATGAGCAGTTCTTC.

The chain joins TRBV30 to TRBJ2-3; weak D call: TRBD1 (5 bases). Trimming pared 2 bases from V and 7 bases from J, leaving 10 bases between. CDR3 length: 12 residues. Germline CDR1 and CDR2: GTSNPN and SVGIG (reference sequence). Here the CDR3 reads CAWSPDRHTQYF. Written as DNA, the CDR3 is TGTGCCTGGAGTCCCGACAGACATACGCAGTATTTT.

This clonotype was counted a few times. The chain links TRBV20-1 to TRBJ1-1, with D hard to call. The germline gives CDR1 DFQATT, CDR2 SNEGSKA (reference sequence). V gave up 1 base and J gave up 1 base, with 10 bases separating them. This CDR3 is 14 amino acids long. The CDR3 loop reads CSARGPWGNTEAFF. The CDR3 DNA reads as TGCAGTGCTAGAGGCCCGTGGGGGAACACTGAAGCTTTCTTT.

The J gene is TRBJ2-3, the V gene TRBV4-3, with 9 nucleotides matching TRBD2. CDR1 is LGHNA, CDR2 YSLEER, per germline. Trimming cost V 4 bases and J 4 bases; bases outside gene matches: 6. The CDR3 has 15 amino acids. The CDR3 spells CASSRGGGVSDTQYF. CDR3 nucleotide sequence: TGCGCCAGCAGCCGCGGGGGGGGGGTGTCAGATACGCAGTATTTT.

The rearrangement links TRBV7-6 to TRBJ2-1; D remains ambiguous. Trimming took 2 bases from V and 7 from J, leaving 9 bases between them. This CDR3 comprises 13 residues. Germline CDR1 and CDR2: SGHVS and FNYEAQ. The CDR3 region is CASSLTFTNEQFF. The DNA of the CDR3 is TGTGCCAGCAGCTTAACCTTCACGAATGAGCAGTTCTTC.